Each of the 18 T cell receptor beta chains below was sequenced from the same sample in a study of cytomegalovirus exposure and HLA in healthy donors. The PCR contained 60 Vbeta and 13 Jbeta primers. Clones were read by immunoSEQ multiplex PCR, and TCRdb kept only the in-frame ones, dropping some. Its listing shows under 200,000 clones. Specimen: PBMCs. These receptors were collected from a man in his thirties or forties in good health and CMV-seronegative.

V is TRBV2 and J is TRBJ1-6, with D possibly TRBD1 on 5 matching bases. Trimming removed 5 bases at V and 7 bases at J, with 12 bases between. The CDR3 covers 14 residues. Germline V gene data show CDR1 as SNHLY and CDR2 as FYNNEI. This chain's CDR3 is CASSNQGTNSPLHF. In nucleotides, the CDR3 is TGTGCCAGCAGTAATCAGGGAACCAATTCACCCCTCCACTTT.

The genes are TRBV5-5 and TRBJ1-2, with 7 bases that match TRBD1. Germline V gene lookup returns CDR1 SGHKS and CDR2 YYEKEE (reference sequence). The CDR3 contains 16 residues. J was trimmed by 6 bases and V by 1 base; bases with no gene match: 12. DNA for the CDR3: TGTGCCAGCAGCTTGTACGAGACAGGGTTTATCCATGGCTACACCTTC. Translated: CASSLYETGFIHGYTF.

The gene calls are TRBV27 and TRBJ2-5; no definite D call. The J call may be incorrect, as the DNA end agrees better with TRBJ2-7. There are 12 residues in the CDR3. Germline V gene data show CDR1 as MNHEY and CDR2 as SMNVEV (reference sequence). The CDR3 reads CASSNQRYEQYF. The DNA of the CDR3 is TGTGCCAGCAGCAACCAGAGGTACGAGCAGTACTTC.

The J gene is TRBJ1-2, the V gene TRBV28; 7 nucleotides agree with TRBD1. Germline CDR1 and CDR2: MDHEN and SYDVKM. The CDR3 totals 15 residues. Trimming cost V 4 bases and J 1 base; bases outside gene matches: 6. CDR3 DNA sequence: TGTGCCAGCAGTTCCGGACAGGTCTTTAACTATGGCTACACCTTC. This gives the protein CASSSGQVFNYGYTF.

The CDR3 protein is CASSQGGQSYSTDTQYF. The CDR3 region has the DNA TGCGCCAGCAGCCAGGGGGGACAGAGTTATAGCACAGATACGCAGTATTTT. The genes are TRBV4-3 and TRBJ2-3, with D maybe TRBD1 (7 bases). The CDR3 has 17 amino acids. Trimming took off 3 bases at V and 0 bases at J, with 16 bases between the two ends. Germline V CDR1 and CDR2: LGHNA, YSLEER.

This rearrangement joins TRBV2 to TRBJ1-2, with 7 bases matching TRBD1. Losses at the gene ends were 8 bases for V and 0 bases for J; bases not matched to a gene: 15. From germline, CDR1 is SNHLY and CDR2 FYNNEI. The CDR3 runs 17 residues. CDR3: CASQDSGRDSSNYGYTF. The DNA of the CDR3 is TGTGCCAGCCAAGACAGTGGAAGGGACAGTTCTAACTATGGCTACACCTTC. The entire variable domain, with the rest obtained from reference TRBV2 and TRBJ1-2, is as follows: EPEVTQTPSHQVTQMGQEVILRCVPISNHLYFYWYRQILGQKVEFLVSFYNNEISEKSEIFDDQFSVERPDGSNFTLKIRSTKLEDSAMYFCASQDSGRDSSNYGYTFGSGTRLTVV.

This chain uses TRBV7-8 with TRBJ1-4; TRBD1 matches 7 bases. The CDR3 extends over 15 amino acids. The germline gives CDR1 SGHVS, CDR2 FQNEAQ. V trimming: 5 bases; J trimming: 3 bases; junction bases outside the gene matches: 6. The CDR3 spells CASSPTTGANEKLFF. The CDR3 DNA is TGTGCCAGCAGCCCTACAACAGGGGCTAATGAAAAACTGTTTTTT.

The chain joins TRBV30 to TRBJ1-3; D may be TRBD1 (6 bases). Trimming took 4 bases from V and 5 from J, leaving 21 bases between them. The CDR3 loop spans 16 amino acids. Germline assignment: CDR1 GTSNPN and CDR2 SVGIG (reference sequence). CDR3 DNA: TGTGCCTGGACCGCCCGTTTAGGGACACCGAGAAACACCATATATTTT. Translated, it gives CAWTARLGTPRNTIYF.

The rearrangement joins TRBV5-1 to TRBJ2-5, with D possibly TRBD2 on 6 matching bases. Near its end, the DNA agrees better with TRBJ2-7, so the J call may be wrong. The CDR3 runs to 15 residues. Germline-derived CDR1 and CDR2 are SGHRS and YFSETQ. The CDR3: CASSLQRGIVYEQYF. As DNA, the CDR3 is TGCGCCAGCAGCTTGCAGCGCGGGATCGTGTACGAGCAGTACTTC.

V gene TRBV7-3 combines with J gene TRBJ1-1; D may be TRBD1 (5 bases). CDR3 size: 13 residues. Trimming removed 4 bases at V and 5 bases at J, with 11 bases between. Germline assignment: CDR1 SGHTA and CDR2 FQGTGA. The CDR3 loop reads CASSSQGYTEAFF. For the CDR3, the DNA is TGTGCCAGCAGCTCCCAGGGATATACTGAAGCTTTCTTT.

The rearrangement joins TRBV5-1 to TRBJ1-1, with a tentative D call TRBD1 (5 bases). V dropped 4 bases and J dropped 7 bases, with 14 bases sitting between them. This CDR3 contains 13 residues. Germline values: CDR1 SGHRS, CDR2 YFSETQ. The CDR3 loop is CASSPDKWYEAFF. CDR3 bases: TGCGCCAGCAGCCCGGACAAGTGGTATGAAGCTTTCTTT. Combining the CDR3 with reference TRBV5-1 and TRBJ1-1 gives the whole variable domain KAGVTQTPRYLIKTRGQQVTLSCSPISGHRSVSWYQQTPGQGLQFLFEYFSETQRNKGNFPGRFSGRQFSNSRSEMNVSTLELGDSALYLCASSPDKWYEAFFGQGTRLTVV.

CDR3 sequence: CSVGASGNSYEQYF. CDR3 bases: TGCAGCGTTGGGGCTAGCGGGAACTCCTACGAGCAGTACTTC. J is TRBJ2-7 and V is TRBV29-1, with TRBD2 matching 9 bases. The germline V gene encodes CDR1 SQVTM and CDR2 ANQGSEA. After removal of 4 bases from V and 0 bases from J, the junction contained 4 bases not matched to a gene. The CDR3 totals 14 residues.

This chain connects TRBV15 to TRBJ2-2, with 7 bases aligning to TRBD2. Germline values: CDR1 LNHNV, CDR2 YYDKDF (reference sequence). Trimming took 1 base from V and 2 from J; bases not matched to a gene: 10. The CDR3 contains 18 residues. The CDR3 DNA reads as TGTGCCACCAGCAGAGTAGTAGTAGCGGGCCATAACACCGGGGAGCTGTTTTTT. Encoded protein: CATSRVVVAGHNTGELFF. Together with reference TRBV15 and TRBJ2-2, the CDR3 gives the full variable domain: DAMVIQNPRYQVTQFGKPVTLSCSQTLNHNVMYWYQQKSSQAPKLLFHYYDKDFNNEADTPDNFQSRRPNTSFCFLDIRSPGLGDTAMYLCATSRVVVAGHNTGELFFGEGSRLTVL.

This rearrangement joins TRBV29-1 to TRBJ1-2, with 7 bases aligning to TRBD1. The CDR3 runs 12 residues. The trim removed 5 bases at V and 8 bases at J, leaving 8 bases unmatched. Germline V gene sequence: CDR1 SQVTM, CDR2 ANQGSEA. CDR3 in DNA: TGCAGCGTTCTGTCCGAAGGGGGCGGCTACACCTTC. It encodes CSVLSEGGGYTF.

The chain links TRBV19 to TRBJ1-1, with D tentatively TRBD1 (6 bases). The germline gives CDR1 LNHDA, CDR2 SQIVND (reference sequence). The CDR3 contains 13 residues. V lost 7 bases, J lost 2 bases, and 11 bases lay in between. This CDR3 is CASKDRPNTEAFF. The CDR3 nucleotides are TGTGCCAGTAAGGACAGACCTAACACTGAAGCTTTCTTT. Variable domain in full (rest from reference TRBV19 and TRBJ1-1): DGGITQSPKYLFRKEGQNVTLSCEQNLNHDAMYWYRQDPGQGLRLIYYSQIVNDFQKGDIAEGYSVSREKKESFPLTVTSAQKNPTAFYLCASKDRPNTEAFFGQGTRLTVV.

The rearrangement links TRBV4-3 to TRBJ2-7, with 10 bases lining up with TRBD2. Germline values: CDR1 LGHNA, CDR2 YSLEER. This CDR3 contains 15 residues. The V and J ends lost 1 base and 5 bases, in that order; junction bases with no gene match: 5. The CDR3 sequence: CASSQVAGGFNEQYF. Written as DNA, the CDR3 is TGCGCCAGCAGCCAAGTAGCGGGAGGATTCAACGAGCAGTACTTC.

This sequence joins TRBV6-1 and TRBJ1-2; TRBD1 might be the D (5 bases). Germline loops: CDR1 MNHNS, CDR2 SASEGT. The CDR3 consists of 11 residues. Trimming shortened V by 8 bases and J by 7 bases, and 11 bases separated the two germline ends. The CDR3 sequence is CASSGGGGYTF. CDR3 nucleotide sequence: TGTGCCAGCTCCGGGGGGGGTGGCTACACCTTC.

The genes are TRBV6-5 and TRBJ2-2; possibly TRBD2 for D (5 bases). Germline CDR1 and CDR2: MNHEY and SVGAGI. The CDR3 is 15 residues long. Deletions cut 6 bases from V and 6 bases from J, with 17 bases between. DNA for the CDR3: TGTGCCAGCAGCCGGGGAACGGTAGAATCCGGGGAGCTGTTTTTT. Translated, it gives CASSRGTVESGELFF.